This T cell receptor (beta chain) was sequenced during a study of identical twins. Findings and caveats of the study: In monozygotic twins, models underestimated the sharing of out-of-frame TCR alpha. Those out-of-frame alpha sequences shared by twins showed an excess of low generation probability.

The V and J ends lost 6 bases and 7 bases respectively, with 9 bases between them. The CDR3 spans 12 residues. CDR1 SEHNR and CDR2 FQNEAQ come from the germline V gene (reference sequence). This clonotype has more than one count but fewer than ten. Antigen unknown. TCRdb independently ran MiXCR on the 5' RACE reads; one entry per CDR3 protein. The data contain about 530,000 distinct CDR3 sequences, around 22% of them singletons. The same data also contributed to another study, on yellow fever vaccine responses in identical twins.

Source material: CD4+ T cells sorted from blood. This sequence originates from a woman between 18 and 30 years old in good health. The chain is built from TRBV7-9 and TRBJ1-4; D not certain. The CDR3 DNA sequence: TGTGCCAGCAGAAATAAGGGTGAAAAACTGTTTTTT. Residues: CASRNKGEKLFF.